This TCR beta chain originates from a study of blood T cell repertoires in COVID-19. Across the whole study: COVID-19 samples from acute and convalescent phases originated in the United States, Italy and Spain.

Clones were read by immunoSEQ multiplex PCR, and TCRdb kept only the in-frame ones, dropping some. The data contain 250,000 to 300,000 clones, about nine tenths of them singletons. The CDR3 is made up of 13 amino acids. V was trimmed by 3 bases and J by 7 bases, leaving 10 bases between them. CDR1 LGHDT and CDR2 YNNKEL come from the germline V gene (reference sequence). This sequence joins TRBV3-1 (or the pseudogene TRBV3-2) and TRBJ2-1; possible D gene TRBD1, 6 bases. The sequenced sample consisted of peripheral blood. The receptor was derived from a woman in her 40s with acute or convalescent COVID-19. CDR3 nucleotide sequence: TGTGCCAGCAGCCATTTACAGGGAAATGAGCAGTTCTTC. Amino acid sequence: CASSHLQGNEQFF.